This TCR beta chain appears in the sequencing data of a study of T cell repertoires in cytomegalovirus infection (dated by TCRdb to about 2019). With respect to the entire study: Donor HLA type was relevant to the analysis, because carriage of CMV infection together with the matching HLA type was indicated by public TCR beta signatures. Broader findings and caveats from the paper: In both this cohort and an independent cohort of 352 donors, the cumulative frequency of public TCR beta family members distinguished carriers of CMV infection plus the relevant HLA type. In the ex vivo response, HLA-C-restricted CMV-specific TCR beta clonotypes were dominant, and in two of eight donors the single most frequent clonotype came from this HLA-C-restricted group.

Data came from an Illumina HiSeq 1500. TCRdb cleaned the public reads at Q25 with fastp, built clones with MiXCR and kept in-frame beta chains. Every entry covers one CDR3 protein and lists the most common genes and DNA from its rows. In all, the sample holds more than 150,000 distinct CDR3 sequences, and 17% of those were seen once. Over 15% of the sample goes to the ten largest clones. Notes on this clonotype: Its antigen is currently not known. The input lacks base qualities; no much larger clone sits a single base away.

Trimming costs V 2 bases and J 5 bases, and their ends lie 9 bases apart. Looking up the germline V gene yields CDR1 SGHTA and CDR2 FQGNSA. The CDR3 starts with the cysteine, ends with the phenylalanine, and has 13 residues. Only CDR3 DNA is held: 39 bases, read in frame from base 1. The specimen was CD8+ T cells from PBMCs. The clonotype comes from a human donor in good health (CMV status not recorded). Some clones in this sample may be carry-over from other donors' samples. The rearranged chain carries TRBV7-2 and TRBJ1-1; there is no confident call for the D gene. The sequence in DNA is TGTGCCAGCAGCTTAATTCCGGGGACTGAAGCTTTCTTT. The resulting protein is CASSLIPGTEAFF.